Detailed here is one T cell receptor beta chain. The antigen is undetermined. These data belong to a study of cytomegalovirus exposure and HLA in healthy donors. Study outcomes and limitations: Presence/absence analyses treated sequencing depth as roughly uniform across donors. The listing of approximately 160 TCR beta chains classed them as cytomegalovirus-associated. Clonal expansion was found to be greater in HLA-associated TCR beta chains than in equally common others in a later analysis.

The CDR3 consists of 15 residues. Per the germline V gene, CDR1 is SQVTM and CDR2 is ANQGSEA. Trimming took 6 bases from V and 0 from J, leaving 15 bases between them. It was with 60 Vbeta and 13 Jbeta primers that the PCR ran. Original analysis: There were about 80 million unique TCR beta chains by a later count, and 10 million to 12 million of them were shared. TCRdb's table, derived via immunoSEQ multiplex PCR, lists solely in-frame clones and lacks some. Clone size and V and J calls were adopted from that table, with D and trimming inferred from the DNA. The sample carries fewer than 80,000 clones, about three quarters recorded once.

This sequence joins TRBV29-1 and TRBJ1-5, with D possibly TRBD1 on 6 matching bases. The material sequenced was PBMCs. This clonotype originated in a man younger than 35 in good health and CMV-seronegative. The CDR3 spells CSVTSTGPSNQPQHF. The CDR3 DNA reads TGCAGCGTAACGTCAACAGGGCCTAGCAATCAGCCCCAGCATTTT.